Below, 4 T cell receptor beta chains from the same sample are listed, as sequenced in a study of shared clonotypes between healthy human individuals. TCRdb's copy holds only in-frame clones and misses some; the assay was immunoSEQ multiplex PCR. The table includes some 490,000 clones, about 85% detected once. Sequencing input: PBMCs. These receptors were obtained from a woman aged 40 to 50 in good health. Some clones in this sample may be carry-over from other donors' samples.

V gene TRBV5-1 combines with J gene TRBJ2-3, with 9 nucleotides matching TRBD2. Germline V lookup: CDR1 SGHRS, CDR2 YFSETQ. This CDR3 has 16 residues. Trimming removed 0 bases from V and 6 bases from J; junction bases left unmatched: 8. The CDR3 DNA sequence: TGCGCCAGCAGCTTGGAAACCCCCCTAGCGGGGGATACGCAGTATTTT. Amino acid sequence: CASSLETPLAGDTQYF. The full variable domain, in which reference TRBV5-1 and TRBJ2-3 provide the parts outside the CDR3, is KAGVTQTPRYLIKTRGQQVTLSCSPISGHRSVSWYQQTPGQGLQFLFEYFSETQRNKGNFPGRFSGRQFSNSRSEMNVSTLELGDSALYLCASSLETPLAGDTQYFGPGTRLTVL.

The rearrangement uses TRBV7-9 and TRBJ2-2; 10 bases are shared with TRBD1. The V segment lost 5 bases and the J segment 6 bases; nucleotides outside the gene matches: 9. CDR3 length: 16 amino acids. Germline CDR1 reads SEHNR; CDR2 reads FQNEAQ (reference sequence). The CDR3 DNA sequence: TGTGCCAGCAGCCCTTGGGACAGGGGAAAACCCGGGGAGCTGTTTTTT. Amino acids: CASSPWDRGKPGELFF.

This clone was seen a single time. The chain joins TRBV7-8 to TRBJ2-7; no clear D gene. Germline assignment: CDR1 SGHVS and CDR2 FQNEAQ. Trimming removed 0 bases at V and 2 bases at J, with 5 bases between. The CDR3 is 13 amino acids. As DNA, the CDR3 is TGTGCCAGCAGCTTAGCGGAGACCTACGAGCAGTACTTC. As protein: CASSLAETYEQYF.

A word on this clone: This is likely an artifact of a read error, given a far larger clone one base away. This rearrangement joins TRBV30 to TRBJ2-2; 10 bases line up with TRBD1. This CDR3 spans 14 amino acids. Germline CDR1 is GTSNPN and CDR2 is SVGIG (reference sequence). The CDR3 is CSWTLTGGAGELFF. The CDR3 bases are TGTTCCTGGACCTTGACAGGGGGCGCGGGGGAGCTGTTTTTT.